These 30 T cell receptor beta chains were all obtained from the same sample, sequenced in a study of regulatory T cells in long-lasting Graves disease (dated by TCRdb to about 2021). The time point label for this specimen denotes: persistent/refractory GD, antithyroid drugs over 5 years with positive TRAb. For both TCR sequencing and RNA sequencing, RNA was extracted from PBMCs using TRIzol. The library was built by means of multiplex PCR. The sample was run on an Illumina HiSeq 4000. TCR beta libraries were built with iRepertoire HTBI primers and Arm-PCR amplification of CDR3 regions. TCRdb handled the public reads itself, with Q25 trimming in fastp and clone calling in MiXCR, and kept productive beta chains. Every CDR3 protein is listed once, alongside the most common genes and DNA of its rows. This sample gives around 500,000 distinct CDR3 sequences in total; less than 25% of them show up just once. Of the sample, 7.8% is held by the ten largest clones.

Sequencing was performed on peripheral blood mononuclear cells (PBMCs), taken when the disease was refractory, from a patient treated with antithyroid drugs. All receptors derive from a female donor with Graves disease.

The V gene is TRBV19, the J gene TRBJ2-5; TRBD2 agrees at 11 bases. The CDR3 loop spans 16 amino acids. J was trimmed by 0 bases and V by 3 bases; bases with no gene match: 3. The V gene's germline CDR1 is LNHDA and CDR2 SQIVND (reference sequence). CDR3 coding DNA: TGTGCCAGTAGTATGCGGACTAGCGGGTACCAAGAGACCCAGTACTTC. As protein: CASSMRTSGYQETQYF.

This clonotype was found many times. The chain is built from TRBV6-2 or TRBV6-3 and TRBJ2-7; 9 bases map to TRBD1. The CDR3 contains 14 residues. Trimming cost V 7 bases and J 1 base; bases outside gene matches: 5. Germline values: CDR1 MNHEY, CDR2 SVGEGT. The CDR3 here is CASKPGTGSYEQYF. CDR3 coding DNA: TGTGCCAGCAAGCCCGGGACAGGGTCCTACGAGCAGTACTTC.

This chain links TRBV4-1 with TRBJ2-7; D is unresolved. Deletions cut 4 bases from V and 5 bases from J, with 12 bases between. The CDR3 runs 13 residues. The V gene's germline CDR1 is MGHRA and CDR2 YSYEKL. In DNA, the CDR3 is TGCGCCAGCAGCCCCCGTGTCGGTGACGAGCAGTACTTC. This gives the protein CASSPRVGDEQYF.

This clonotype showed up just a few times. V gene TRBV28 combines with J gene TRBJ2-1; 11 bases are a match to TRBD2. V shed 5 bases, J shed 4 bases, and the junction held 7 bases outside the gene matches. The germline V gene has CDR1 MDHEN and CDR2 SYDVKM. This CDR3 has 16 residues. CDR3 protein: CASSQPGLAAYNEQFF. The CDR3 coding sequence is TGTGCCAGCAGTCAACCGGGACTAGCGGCGTACAATGAGCAGTTCTTC. Supplemented by reference TRBV28 and TRBJ2-1, the full variable domain reads DVKVTQSSRYLVKRTGEKVFLECVQDMDHENMFWYRQDPGLGLRLIYFSYDVKMKEKGDIPEGYSVSREKKERFSLILESASTNQTSMYLCASSQPGLAAYNEQFFGPGTRLTVL.

This clonotype was counted ten times or more. V gene TRBV28 combines with J gene TRBJ2-2, with D perhaps TRBD1 (7 bases). V lost 6 bases, J lost 7 bases, and 18 bases lay in between. CDR1 is MDHEN, CDR2 SYDVKM, per germline. The CDR3 is made up of 15 amino acids. Here the CDR3 reads CASSSAGQGVGELFF. Here the CDR3 DNA reads TGTGCCAGCAGCTCGGCGGGGCAGGGGGTCGGGGAGCTGTTTTTT.

A remark on this clonotype: A clone one base away is much larger, so this may be a read error. The chain carries TRBV7-9 and TRBJ1-2, with D unresolved. This CDR3 region has 13 residues. The V gene lost 1 base and the J gene lost 5 bases, with 8 bases spanning the gap. Per the germline V gene, CDR1 is SEHNR and CDR2 is FQNEAQ (reference sequence). The CDR3 is CASSLVPEYGYTF. The CDR3 region has the DNA TGTGCCAGCAGCTTAGTGCCGGAATATGGCTACACCTTC.

On this clonotype itself: A read error may be the cause here, since a much bigger clone is one base away. V and J are TRBV2 and TRBJ2-2; tentatively, D is TRBD2 (6 bases). Trimming left V 7 bases short and J 1 base short, with 22 bases between. The CDR3 loop spans 18 amino acids. Germline V gene lookup returns CDR1 SNHLY and CDR2 FYNNEI. CDR3 loop: CASTERGTSFRNTGELFF. The CDR3 DNA is TGTGCCAGCACAGAACGGGGGACGAGCTTTAGGAACACCGGGGAGCTGTTTTTT.

There are many counts of this clonotype. V is TRBV10-3 and J is TRBJ1-1; 9 bases match TRBD1. This CDR3 is 17 amino acids long. V dropped 5 bases and J dropped 1; count of bases not matched to a gene: 11. Germline V gene sequence: CDR1 ENHRY, CDR2 SYGVKD. This chain's CDR3 is CAISSPHRGQKNTEAFF. The CDR3 coding sequence is TGTGCCATCAGTAGCCCTCACAGGGGGCAAAAGAACACTGAAGCTTTCTTT.

In this sample, this clonotype turned up many times. This chain uses TRBV28 with TRBJ1-5; tentative D call: TRBD1 (5 bases). Trimming shortened V by 8 bases and J by 2 bases, and 13 bases separated the two germline ends. This CDR3 comprises 14 residues. Germline V CDR1 and CDR2: MDHEN, SYDVKM. CDR3 in amino acids: CASGDGGGNQPQHF. CDR3 DNA sequence: TGTGCCAGCGGGGACGGCGGCGGCAATCAGCCCCAGCATTTT.

The rearrangement uses TRBV30 and TRBJ1-5; D gene uncertain. The CDR3 spans 14 residues. Germline CDR1 GTSNPN, CDR2 SVGIG (reference sequence). Trimming removed 2 bases from V and 7 bases from J, with 15 bases in between. The CDR3, as DNA: TGTGCCTGGAGTCTCCAGAGCGGAGGACAGCCCCAGCATTTT. It yields the protein CAWSLQSGGQPQHF.

There are many counts of this clonotype. The rearrangement uses TRBV5-1 and TRBJ1-1, with 7 bases matching TRBD1. The CDR3 contains 14 residues. V was clipped by 2 bases and J by 5 bases; unmatched bases: 6. CDR1 is SGHRS and CDR2 is YFSETQ in the germline V gene. The CDR3 protein is CASSFLTGRTEAFF. CDR3 nucleotide sequence: TGCGCCAGCAGCTTTTTGACAGGGCGGACTGAAGCTTTCTTT.

This chain links TRBV24-1 with TRBJ2-2; TRBD2 is a possible D gene (6 bases). This CDR3 spans 14 amino acids. Looked up from germline, CDR1 is KGHDR and CDR2 is SFDVKD. The V end was cut by 7 bases, the J end by 3 bases, with 11 bases between. DNA for the CDR3: TGTGCCACCAGCCACCGGGAGTACACCGGGGAGCTGTTTTTT. Translated: CATSHREYTGELFF.

This clonotype was counted between two and nine times. The rearrangement links TRBV20-1 to TRBJ1-1; 9 bases are shared with TRBD1. Germline CDR1 is DFQATT and CDR2 is SNEGSKA (reference sequence). The CDR3 sequence is 16 residues long. J gave up 3 bases and V 3 bases, and 11 bases lay outside the gene matches. The CDR3 sequence: CSARGRDRVLYTEAFF. CDR3 bases: TGCAGTGCTAGGGGTCGGGACAGGGTATTGTACACTGAAGCTTTCTTT.

This clonotype was picked up many times. For the CDR3, the DNA is TGTGCCAGCAGCTTAGAACCGGGACCCGCCTCCTACGAGCAGTACTTC. Its translation: CASSLEPGPASYEQYF. The chain joins TRBV11-2 to TRBJ2-7; D is possibly TRBD1 or TRBD2 (5 bases each). The germline V and J ends were trimmed by 0 bases and 0 bases, with 12 bases remaining between them. CDR3 length: 16 amino acids. The germline gives CDR1 SGHAT, CDR2 FQNNGV.

The chain has TRBV29-1 and TRBJ2-2; 7 bases match TRBD1. J was trimmed by 2 bases and V by 6 bases; bases with no gene match: 6. The CDR3 length is 14 residues. Germline V CDR1 and CDR2: SQVTM, ANQGSEA. The CDR3 loop is CSVHGTANTGELFF. CDR3 DNA: TGCAGCGTCCACGGGACAGCTAACACCGGGGAGCTGTTTTTT.

This clonotype was picked up a small number of times. The chain is built from TRBV2 and TRBJ1-5, with a tentative D call TRBD1 (6 bases). CDR3 size: 17 residues. Germline V gene sequence: CDR1 SNHLY, CDR2 FYNNEI. V dropped 5 bases and J dropped 2 bases, with 19 bases sitting between them. This CDR3 is CASSLILTGKGNQPQHF. CDR3 in DNA: TGTGCCAGCAGTTTAATACTTACAGGGAAAGGCAATCAGCCCCAGCATTTT.

V and J are TRBV7-2 and TRBJ2-2; no clear D gene. The CDR3 runs to 12 residues. V was clipped by 6 bases and J by 7 bases, with 9 bases between them. CDR1 is SGHTA and CDR2 is FQGNSA in the germline V gene. CDR3 sequence (DNA): TGTGCCAGCAGTCCTAACCACGGGGAGCTGTTTTTT. Residues: CASSPNHGELFF.

This chain uses TRBV6-1 with TRBJ2-2; 12 bases match TRBD2. The CDR3 spans 19 residues. The ends lost 6 bases at V and 1 base at J; junction bases unmatched: 12. Germline CDR1 MNHNS, CDR2 SASEGT. This CDR3 is CASRATSGRTIRNTGELFF. In DNA form, the CDR3 reads TGTGCCAGCAGAGCTACTAGCGGGAGGACAATACGGAACACCGGGGAGCTGTTTTTT.

V usage is TRBV9 and J usage is TRBJ2-4, with 9 positions matching TRBD2. With 4 bases clipped from V and 2 bases from J, the junction kept 10 bases outside the gene matches. From germline, CDR1 is SGDLS and CDR2 YYNGEE. This CDR3 contains 17 residues. CDR3 region: CASSPPSAGGSKNIQYF. In DNA, the CDR3 is TGTGCCAGCAGCCCGCCCTCCGCGGGAGGGTCCAAAAACATTCAGTACTTC.

This clonotype has only one observation. Being one base from a much bigger clone, this may be a read error. Since no conserved phenylalanine or tryptophan closes the CDR3, a read error is the likely cause. V and J are TRBV18 and TRBJ2-5, with 8 bases aligning to TRBD2. With 1 base clipped from V and 4 bases from J, the junction kept 5 bases outside the gene matches. CDR3 size: 15 residues. Germline assignment: CDR1 KGHSH and CDR2 LQKENI. The CDR3: CASSPRAGGGETQYS. CDR3 DNA: TGTGCCAGCTCACCACGGGCGGGAGGCGGAGAGACCCAGTACTCC.

This clonotype turned up a few times. CDR3 coding DNA: TGTGCCATCAGTCAGGGGACAGGGGATCCCTACGAGCAGTACTTC. Translating it yields CAISQGTGDPYEQYF. V usage is TRBV10-3 and J usage is TRBJ2-7, with TRBD1 matching 10 bases. The CDR3 is 15 amino acids. CDR1 is ENHRY and CDR2 is SYGVKD in the germline V gene. Unmatched junction bases numbered 6, after V lost 5 bases and J lost 2 bases.

This chain joins TRBV5-1 and TRBJ1-5; 8 bases map to TRBD1. Germline V gene lookup returns CDR1 SGHRS and CDR2 YFSETQ. V was clipped by 4 bases and J by 2 bases; unmatched bases: 20. This CDR3 is 20 amino acids long. The DNA of the CDR3 is TGCGCCAGCAGCCCCCAACCCCTCCTCACAGGGGGTGAGGGCAATCAGCCCCAGCATTTT. Translation gives CASSPQPLLTGGEGNQPQHF.

This clonotype was seen ten or more times. The rearrangement joins TRBV11-2 to TRBJ2-2; D gene uncertain. Germline CDR1 and CDR2: SGHAT and FQNNGV. The V end was cut by 3 bases, the J end by 5 bases, with 16 bases between. CDR3 length: 16 residues. The CDR3 nucleotides read TGTGCCAGCAGCTTTCTCACCGTGGGTTCAACCGGGGAGCTGTTTTTT. Encoded protein: CASSFLTVGSTGELFF.

This clonotype was observed many times. The chain recombines TRBV6-1 with TRBJ1-2, with a weak D call TRBD1 (5 bases). Trimming cost V 10 bases and J 7 bases, with 13 bases left between them. Germline CDR1 reads MNHNS; CDR2 reads SASEGT. The CDR3 contains 11 residues. The CDR3 loop is CATSQGVGYTF. CDR3 coding DNA: TGTGCCACCAGCCAGGGCGTTGGCTACACCTTC.

V is TRBV6-1 and J is TRBJ1-2; no definite D call. V lost 6 bases, J lost 5 bases, and 7 bases lay in between. Germline CDR1 MNHNS, CDR2 SASEGT. The CDR3 covers 11 residues. The CDR3 DNA reads as TGTGCCAGCAGCAACCGATATGGCTACACCTTC. This translates into CASSNRYGYTF.

The CDR3, as DNA: TGTGCCAGCAGAGAGTGGGACGGCTCCTACGAGCAGTACTTC. Translation gives CASREWDGSYEQYF. The V and J genes are TRBV27 and TRBJ2-7, with D perhaps given as TRBD1 or TRBD2 (5 bases each). Germline V gene sequence: CDR1 MNHEY, CDR2 SMNVEV (reference sequence). This CDR3 has 14 residues. V shed 6 bases and J shed 0 bases, with 12 bases lying between them.

The rearrangement joins TRBV7-9 to TRBJ2-7; tentative D call: TRBD2 (6 bases). With 7 bases removed from V and 0 bases from J, the gap between germline ends came to 16 bases. The CDR3 contains 15 residues. Germline assignment: CDR1 SEHNR and CDR2 FQNEAQ (reference sequence). This CDR3 is CASTFSAGPSYEQYF. In DNA form, the CDR3 reads TGTGCCAGCACTTTCTCGGCGGGACCCTCCTACGAGCAGTACTTC.

The rearrangement links TRBV27 to TRBJ2-4, with D uncertain. Germline V gene sequence: CDR1 MNHEY, CDR2 SMNVEV (reference sequence). V gave up 2 bases and J gave up 2 bases, with 4 bases separating them. The CDR3 is made up of 13 amino acids. CDR3 nucleotide sequence: TGTGCCAGCAGTTTAAGGTCCAAAAACATTCAGTACTTC. This codes for CASSLRSKNIQYF.

This clonotype showed up many times. The V gene is TRBV11-2, the J gene TRBJ1-2, with D perhaps TRBD1 (5 bases). V lost 0 bases, J lost 2 bases, and 16 bases lay in between. This CDR3 is 17 amino acids long. Germline CDR1 and CDR2: SGHAT and FQNNGV. DNA of the CDR3: TGTGCCAGCAGCTTAGATCTTGTCAGGGCCTTGAACTATGGCTACACCTTC. Its translation is CASSLDLVRALNYGYTF.

The chain recombines TRBV12-3 or TRBV12-4 with TRBJ2-2; a weak D match, TRBD1 (6 bases). Trimming removed 6 bases at V and 4 bases at J, with 9 bases between. This CDR3 has 13 residues. In DNA form, the CDR3 reads TGTGCCAGCAGGGACAGACTCACCGGGGAGCTGTTTTTT. It yields the protein CASRDRLTGELFF.